This T cell receptor beta chain stems from a study of cytomegalovirus exposure and HLA in healthy donors. The study, taken as a whole, reports: In vitro confirmation showed three CMV-associated chains to be CMV antigen specific.

The PCR contained 60 Vbeta and 13 Jbeta primers. Using immunoSEQ multiplex PCR, the repertoire was profiled, and TCRdb retains in-frame clones only, with some absent. The sample lists about 25,000 clones, 55% to 75% seen once, with under 4.5% in the top ten. Points on this clone: Its target is unknown.

There are 18 residues in the CDR3. CDR1 MGHRA and CDR2 YSYEKL come from the germline V gene. J lost 4 bases, V lost 3 bases, and 8 bases had no gene match. The TCR was taken from a woman between 50 and 59 years old in good health and CMV-seronegative. The V and J genes are TRBV4-1 and TRBJ2-2; 13 bases map to TRBD2. Sequenced: PBMCs. The CDR3 protein is CASSQAGLAGVGTGELFF. The CDR3 DNA reads TGCGCCAGCAGCCAGGCTGGACTAGCGGGAGTTGGCACCGGGGAGCTGTTTTTT.